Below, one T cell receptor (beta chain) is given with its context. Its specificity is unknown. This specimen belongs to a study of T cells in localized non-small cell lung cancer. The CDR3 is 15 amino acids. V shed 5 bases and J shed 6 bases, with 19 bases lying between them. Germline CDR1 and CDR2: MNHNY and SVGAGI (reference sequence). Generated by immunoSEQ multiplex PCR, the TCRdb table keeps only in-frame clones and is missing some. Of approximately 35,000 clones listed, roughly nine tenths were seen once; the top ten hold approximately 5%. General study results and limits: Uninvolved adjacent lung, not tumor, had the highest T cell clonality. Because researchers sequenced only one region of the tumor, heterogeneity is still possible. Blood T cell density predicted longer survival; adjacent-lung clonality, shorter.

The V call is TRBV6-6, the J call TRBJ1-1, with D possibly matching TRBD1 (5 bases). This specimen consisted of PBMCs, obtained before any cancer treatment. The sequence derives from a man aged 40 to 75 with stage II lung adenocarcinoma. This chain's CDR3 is CASSQIDSRGSEAFF. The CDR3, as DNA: TGTGCCAGCAGTCAGATCGACAGTAGAGGGTCTGAAGCTTTCTTT.